This T cell receptor beta chain emerged from a study of cytomegalovirus exposure and HLA in healthy donors. General study results and limits: Common viral pathogens seemed to be connected with several of the most significant clusters, according to a later analysis.

V lost 4 bases, J lost 8 bases, and 9 bases lay in between. The CDR3 contains 12 residues. CDR1 is SEHNR and CDR2 is FQNEAQ in the germline V gene (reference sequence). The PCR was carried out with 60 Vbeta primers and 13 Jbeta primers. The repertoire was sequenced with immunoSEQ multiplex PCR; TCRdb's copy has only in-frame clones and lacks some. In the table there are 90,000 to 95,000 clones, over 75% of which are singletons. The donors, nominally healthy at sampling, likely had unrecorded immune exposures. This clone was seen once. Antigen: not known. This receptor was taken from a male donor in good health and CMV-seropositive. The sequenced sample consisted of PBMCs. V gene TRBV7-9 combines with J gene TRBJ2-1; the D gene is possibly TRBD1 (6 bases). CDR3 sequence reads: CASSSQGHEQFF. The CDR3 DNA sequence: TGTGCCAGCAGCTCGCAGGGGCATGAGCAGTTCTTC.